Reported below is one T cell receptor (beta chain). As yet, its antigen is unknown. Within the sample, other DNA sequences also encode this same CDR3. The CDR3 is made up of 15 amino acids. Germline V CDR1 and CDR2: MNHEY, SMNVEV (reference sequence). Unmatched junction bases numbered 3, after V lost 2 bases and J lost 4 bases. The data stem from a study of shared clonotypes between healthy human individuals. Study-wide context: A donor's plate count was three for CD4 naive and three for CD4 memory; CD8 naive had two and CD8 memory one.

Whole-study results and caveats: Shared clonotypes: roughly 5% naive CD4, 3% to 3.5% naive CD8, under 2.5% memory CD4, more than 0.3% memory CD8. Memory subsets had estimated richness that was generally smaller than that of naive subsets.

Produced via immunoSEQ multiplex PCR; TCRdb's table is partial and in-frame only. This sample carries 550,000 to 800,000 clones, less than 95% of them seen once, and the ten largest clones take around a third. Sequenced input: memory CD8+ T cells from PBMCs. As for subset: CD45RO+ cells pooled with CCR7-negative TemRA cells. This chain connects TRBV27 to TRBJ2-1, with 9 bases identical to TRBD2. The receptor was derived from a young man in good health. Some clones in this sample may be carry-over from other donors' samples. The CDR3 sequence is CASSLLAGTYNEQFF. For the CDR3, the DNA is TGTGCCAGCAGTTTACTAGCGGGGACTTACAATGAGCAGTTCTTC.